Listed here are 10 T cell receptor beta chains from one sample, sequenced in a study of neurological immune-mediated disorders. One entry per CDR3 protein, called by TCRdb with MiXCR from the 5' RACE reads. The profile shows under 70,000 distinct CDR3 sequences, 3.2% of them singletons. Specimen: PBMCs. The receptors here all came from a woman aged 45-60 years with multiple sclerosis.

A few counts support this clonotype. The J gene is TRBJ2-1, the V gene TRBV20-1, with D perhaps TRBD1 (8 bases). The CDR3 loop spans 16 amino acids. CDR1 is DFQATT, CDR2 SNEGSKA, per germline (reference sequence). Between the trimmed V and J ends, which lost 4 bases and 3 bases, there was a span of 19 bases. CDR3 sequence: CSAIHNRGGIYNEQFF. DNA for the CDR3: TGCAGTGCTATCCACAACAGGGGGGGGATCTACAATGAGCAGTTCTTC.

This clonotype came up many times. The CDR3 sequence: CSAQGGTGELFF. CDR3 DNA: TGCAGTGCTCAGGGGGGGACCGGGGAGCTGTTTTTT. The chain employs TRBV20-1 and TRBJ2-2; the D gene could be TRBD1 or TRBD2 (7 bases each). Trimming pared 5 bases from V and 5 bases from J, leaving 9 bases between. Germline CDR1 and CDR2: DFQATT and SNEGSKA (reference sequence). The CDR3 is made up of 12 amino acids.

The sample holds many counts of this clonotype. The rearrangement links TRBV5-1 to TRBJ2-6; D is unclear. Trimming shortened V by 4 bases and J by 0 bases, and 5 bases separated the two germline ends. The CDR3 spans 14 residues. Germline V gives CDR1 SGHRS, CDR2 YFSETQ. The CDR3 sequence is CASSQSSGANVLTF. The DNA for the CDR3 is TGCGCCAGCAGCCAGAGCTCTGGGGCCAACGTCCTGACTTTC.

This clonotype was seen repeatedly, ten times or more. This chain uses TRBV20-1 with TRBJ1-5; TRBD1 is a possible D gene (6 bases). Trimming shortened V by 6 bases and J by 2 bases, and 11 bases separated the two germline ends. In germline, CDR1 is DFQATT, CDR2 SNEGSKA (reference sequence). The CDR3 is made up of 13 amino acids. The CDR3 nucleotides are TGCAGTGCCGGAAACAGGGGCAATCAGCCCCAGCATTTT. Its protein is CSAGNRGNQPQHF.

This clonotype has at least ten counts. The chain couples TRBV7-2 to TRBJ2-5; 7 bases map to TRBD2. Germline CDR1 is SGHTA and CDR2 is FQGNSA. CDR3 size: 16 residues. The V and J ends lost 5 bases and 1 base, in that order; junction bases with no gene match: 10. CDR3 sequence: CASSVTWASGQETQYF. CDR3 in DNA: TGTGCCAGCAGCGTTACTTGGGCTAGCGGCCAAGAGACCCAGTACTTC.

This clonotype was seen ten or more times. V gene TRBV5-1 combines with J gene TRBJ1-1; 8 nucleotides agree with TRBD1. Germline V gene sequence: CDR1 SGHRS, CDR2 YFSETQ. Trimming removed 4 bases from V and 4 bases from J; junction bases left unmatched: 6. The CDR3 has 14 residues. The CDR3 region is CASSHGTGLTEAFF. The CDR3 DNA reads TGCGCCAGCAGCCATGGGACAGGCCTCACTGAAGCTTTCTTT.

This clonotype was counted many times. The chain recombines TRBV20-1 with TRBJ2-1; 8 positions agree with TRBD1. Trimming took 8 bases from V and 3 from J; bases not matched to a gene: 6. The germline gives CDR1 DFQATT, CDR2 SNEGSKA (reference sequence). The CDR3 runs to 13 residues. CDR3 residues: CSQQGVGYNEQFF. The CDR3, as DNA: TGCAGTCAACAGGGGGTTGGCTACAATGAGCAGTTCTTC.

This clonotype was recorded at least ten times. The genes are TRBV7-6 and TRBJ2-5; 7 bases are shared with TRBD1. J gave up 5 bases and V 5 bases, and 2 bases lay outside the gene matches. Per germline, CDR1 SGHVS and CDR2 FNYEAQ. There are 12 residues in the CDR3. CDR3 bases: TGTGCCAGCAGCCAGGACAGGGAGACCCAGTACTTC. Translation: CASSQDRETQYF.

This clonotype was counted ten times or more. The chain couples TRBV2 to TRBJ2-4; D gene ambiguous. Trimming took off 10 bases at V and 0 bases at J, with 10 bases between the two ends. The length of the CDR3 is 13 residues. The V gene's germline CDR1 is SNHLY and CDR2 FYNNEI. The CDR3 loop reads CAIGLLAKNIQYF. The CDR3 DNA sequence: TGTGCCATAGGGCTACTAGCCAAAAACATTCAGTACTTC.

There are many counts of this clonotype. The V gene is TRBV5-4, the J gene TRBJ1-4; D perhaps matches TRBD1 (5 bases). CDR1 and CDR2 from the germline V gene are SGHNT and YYREEE (reference sequence). V lost 4 bases, J lost 7 bases, and 17 bases lay in between. The CDR3 is 15 residues long. CDR3 protein: CASSRQTDGGEKLFF. CDR3 nucleotides: TGTGCCAGCAGCCGCCAGACAGACGGGGGTGAAAAACTGTTTTTT.